This TCR beta chain was identified during a study of shared clonotypes between healthy human individuals. Study in general: The cohort had a couple of women and a few men, ages 18 to 49.

This CDR3 is 14 amino acids long. The germline CDR1 and CDR2 sequences are SGHAT and FQNNGV. Trimming took 1 base from V and 3 from J; bases not matched to a gene: 2. Assay: immunoSEQ multiplex PCR; the TCRdb copy retains only in-frame clones and omits some. The sample lists under 850,000 clones, over 90% seen once, with less than 25% in the top ten. CD8 cells classed as naive were CD45RO-negative and positively selected for CCR7, excluding terminally differentiated effector memory CD45RA+ cells. Concerning this clone: Other nucleotide sequences from this sample produce the same CDR3.

The sequencing input was naive CD8+ T cells sorted from blood. The sequence was collected from a young man in good health. The J gene is TRBJ2-7, the V gene TRBV11-2; TRBD1 matches at 8 bases. The CDR3 sequence: CASSLGTGNYEQYF. The CDR3 nucleotides read TGTGCCAGCAGCTTAGGGACAGGGAACTACGAGCAGTACTTC. The full variable domain, in which reference TRBV11-2 and TRBJ2-7 provide the parts outside the CDR3, is EAGVAQSPRYKIIEKRQSVAFWCNPISGHATLYWYQQILGQGPKLLIQFQNNGVVDDSQLPKDRFSAERLKGVDSTLKIQPAKLEDSAVYLCASSLGTGNYEQYFGPGTRLTVT.